The entry below describes one T cell receptor (beta chain). Its recognized antigen is unknown. No clone much larger than this one lies a single base away; base qualities are absent. The data belong to a study of T-cell reconstitution after alpha-beta-depleted transplantation in children (dated by TCRdb to about 2016). Context from the whole study: Using TCR repertoire profiling, the study quantitatively followed how T-cell immune reconstitution unfolded in children after TCRalphabeta/CD19-depleted allogeneic hematopoietic cell transplantation.

Receptor amplification or capture employed PCR. The listed sequencing device is Illumina HiSeq 2500. TCR library preparation used molecular barcoding, with unique molecular identifiers applied to normalize quantification of the TCRbeta repertoire. In-frame beta chains were kept once TCRdb had trimmed the public reads at Q25 with fastp and called clones with MiXCR. Rows with one shared CDR3 protein collapse into an entry with the most common genes and DNA. The sample table contains about 360,000 distinct CDR3 sequences; only one count was recorded for 13% of them. The ten largest make up around 4.5% of the sample. The sequence was collected from a human donor who donated a stem cell graft to a child with Fanconi anemia. The material sequenced was PBMCs, taken from the stem cell graft.

The DNA sequence is given as TGTGCCAGCTCACGCCTACCGGACTCCACCGGGGAGCTGTTTTTT. It translates to CASSRLPDSTGELFF. Recombination connected TRBV18 to TRBJ2-2; a tentative D match to TRBD2 spans 5 bases. V is shortened by 4 bases, J by 4 bases, and the region joining them spans 13 bases. Via the germline V gene, CDR1 is KGHSH and CDR2 LQKENI. The CDR3 covers 15 residues, taking in both the cysteine and the phenylalanine. Just CDR3 DNA is preserved here, 45 bases in frame from base 1.